This T cell receptor (beta chain) was profiled in a study of PD-L1 blockade in urothelial cancer. Study-wide background: Blood samples contained a median 141,255 T cells.

The CDR3 spans 14 residues. V was trimmed by 6 bases and J by 2 bases, leaving 12 bases between them. Germline assignment: CDR1 SGHNT and CDR2 YYREEE (reference sequence). Libraries were prepared by immunoSEQ multiplex PCR; TCRdb keeps only in-frame clonotypes and omits some of them. This table has approximately 83,000 clones, roughly 80% appearing once. Noted time point: peripheral blood 6 weeks after treatment start. This chain links TRBV5-4 with TRBJ2-4, with a weak D call TRBD2 (6 bases). The TCR sequence derives from a man in his sixties or seventies with urothelial cancer. Specimen: PBMCs, collected around atezolizumab (anti-PD-L1) treatment. Written as DNA, the CDR3 is TGTGCCAGCACCCTTAGCGGCTCCAAAAACATTCAGTACTTC. Amino acids: CASTLSGSKNIQYF.